Detailed here is one TCR beta chain. Its antigen is still unknown. This record comes from a study of cytomegalovirus exposure and HLA in healthy donors. Study-wide points: The study listed around 150 cytomegalovirus-associated TCR beta chains. In an earlier analysis, productive rearrangement rates for most beta V segments clustered near 87% or 30%.

CDR3 length: 14 residues. V was pared by 4 bases and J by 5 bases, with 12 bases between. Germline V CDR1 and CDR2: MDHEN, SYDVKM. The PCR used 60 Vbeta and 13 Jbeta primers. Assay: immunoSEQ multiplex PCR; the TCRdb copy retains only in-frame clones and omits some. This table has some 63,000 clones, roughly 80% appearing once. Sequencing used PBMCs. The sequence derives from a human donor in good health. V and J are TRBV28 and TRBJ1-5; D perhaps matches TRBD1 (6 bases). For the CDR3, the DNA is TGTGCCAGCAGTTCCACAGGGAACCATCAGCCCCAGCATTTT. Protein: CASSSTGNHQPQHF.